This T cell receptor (beta chain) was sequenced in a study of T cell repertoires in cytomegalovirus infection. MiXCR was run by TCRdb on the reads, yielding one entry per CDR3 protein. Found here are about half a million distinct CDR3 sequences, around a third of them singletons; the top ten hold 15% to 20%. There are 16 residues in the CDR3. Germline values: CDR1 MNHGY, CDR2 SAAAGT. The ends were cut back, 6 bases at V and 4 bases at J, with 16 bases in the middle. Concerning this clonotype: The target antigen is unknown.

This TCR derives from a human donor in good health (CMV status not recorded). Some clones in this sample may be carry-over from other donors' samples. The sequences come from cultured PBMCs, collected from culture after CMV antigen stimulation. The chain uses TRBV6-8 and TRBJ2-6, with D unclear. CDR3 sequence reads: CASSGREDVGANVLTF. In nucleotides, the CDR3 is TGTGCCAGCAGCGGACGCGAGGATGTGGGGGCCAACGTCCTGACTTTC.